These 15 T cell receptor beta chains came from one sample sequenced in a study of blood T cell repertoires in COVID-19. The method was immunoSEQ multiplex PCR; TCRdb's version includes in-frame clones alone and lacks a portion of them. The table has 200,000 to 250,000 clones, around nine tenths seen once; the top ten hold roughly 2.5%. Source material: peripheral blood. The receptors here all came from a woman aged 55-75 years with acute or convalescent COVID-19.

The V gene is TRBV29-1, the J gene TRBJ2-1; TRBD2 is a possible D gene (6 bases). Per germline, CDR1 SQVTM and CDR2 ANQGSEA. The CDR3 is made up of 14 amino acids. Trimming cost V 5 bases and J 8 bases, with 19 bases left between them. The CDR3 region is CSVQWWAGTHEQFF. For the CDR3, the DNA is TGCAGCGTTCAGTGGTGGGCAGGGACTCATGAGCAGTTCTTC.

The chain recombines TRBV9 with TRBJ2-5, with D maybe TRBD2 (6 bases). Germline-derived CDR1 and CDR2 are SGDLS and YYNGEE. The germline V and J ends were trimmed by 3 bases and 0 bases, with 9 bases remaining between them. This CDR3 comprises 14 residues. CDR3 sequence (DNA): TGTGCCAGCAGCGCGACTAGGTACCAAGAGACCCAGTACTTC. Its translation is CASSATRYQETQYF.

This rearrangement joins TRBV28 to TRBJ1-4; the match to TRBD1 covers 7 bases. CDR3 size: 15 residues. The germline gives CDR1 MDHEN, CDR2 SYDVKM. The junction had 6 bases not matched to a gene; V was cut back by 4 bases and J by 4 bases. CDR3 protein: CASSSGDRLNEKLFF. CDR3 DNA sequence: TGTGCCAGCAGTTCAGGGGACAGACTTAATGAAAAACTGTTTTTT.

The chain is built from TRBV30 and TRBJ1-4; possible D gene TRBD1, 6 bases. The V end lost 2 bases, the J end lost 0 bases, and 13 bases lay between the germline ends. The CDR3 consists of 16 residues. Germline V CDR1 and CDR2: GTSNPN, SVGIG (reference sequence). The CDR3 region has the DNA TGTGCCTGGAGTCCCGGGGGGGCAGCAACTAATGAAAAACTGTTTTTT. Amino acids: CAWSPGGAATNEKLFF.

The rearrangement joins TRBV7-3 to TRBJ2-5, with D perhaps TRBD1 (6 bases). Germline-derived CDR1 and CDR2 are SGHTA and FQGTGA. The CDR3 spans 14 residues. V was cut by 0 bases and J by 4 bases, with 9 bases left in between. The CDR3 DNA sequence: TGTGCCAGCAGCTTAACGACAGGATCAGAGACCCAGTACTTC. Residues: CASSLTTGSETQYF.

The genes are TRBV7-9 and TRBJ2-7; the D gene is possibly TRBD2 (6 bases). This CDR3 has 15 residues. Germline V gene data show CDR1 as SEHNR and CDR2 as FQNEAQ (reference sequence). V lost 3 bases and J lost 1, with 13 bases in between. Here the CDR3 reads CASSLSSVPSYEQYF. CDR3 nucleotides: TGTGCCAGCAGCTTGTCTAGCGTACCTTCCTACGAGCAGTACTTC. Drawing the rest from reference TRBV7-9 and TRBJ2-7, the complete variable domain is DTGVSQNPRHKITKRGQNVTFRCDPISEHNRLYWYRQTLGQGPEFLTYFQNEAQLEKSRLLSDRFSAERPKGSFSTLEIQRTEQGDSAMYLCASSLSSVPSYEQYFGPGTRLTVT.

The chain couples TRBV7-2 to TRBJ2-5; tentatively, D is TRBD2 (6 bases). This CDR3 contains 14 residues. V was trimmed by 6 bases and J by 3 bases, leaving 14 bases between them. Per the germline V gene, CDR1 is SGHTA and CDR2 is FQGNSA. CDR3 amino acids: CASRPRAGKETQYF. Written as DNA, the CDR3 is TGTGCCAGCAGACCAAGGGCGGGGAAAGAGACCCAGTACTTC.

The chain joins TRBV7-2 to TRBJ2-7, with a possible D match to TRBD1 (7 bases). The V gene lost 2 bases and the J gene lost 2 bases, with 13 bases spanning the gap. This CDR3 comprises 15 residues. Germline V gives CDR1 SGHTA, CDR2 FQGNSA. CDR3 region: CASSLRQGGTYEQYF. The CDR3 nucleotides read TGTGCCAGCAGCTTAAGGCAGGGGGGCACCTACGAGCAGTACTTC. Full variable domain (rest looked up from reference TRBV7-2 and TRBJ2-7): GAGVSQSPSNKVTEKGKDVELRCDPISGHTALYWYRQSLGQGLEFLIYFQGNSAPDKSGLPSDRFSAERTGGSVSTLTIQRTQQEDSAVYLCASSLRQGGTYEQYFGPGTRLTVT.

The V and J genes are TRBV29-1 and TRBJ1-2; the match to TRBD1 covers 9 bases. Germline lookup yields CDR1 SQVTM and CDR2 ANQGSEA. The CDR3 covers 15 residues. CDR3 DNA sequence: TGCAGGGAACCGGGACAGGGAAAGGTCGTCTATGGCTACACCTTC. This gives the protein CREPGQGKVVYGYTF.

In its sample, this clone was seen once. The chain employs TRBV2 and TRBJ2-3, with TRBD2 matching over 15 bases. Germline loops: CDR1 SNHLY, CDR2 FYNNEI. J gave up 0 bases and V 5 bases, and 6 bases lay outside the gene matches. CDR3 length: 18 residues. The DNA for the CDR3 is TGTGCCAGCAGTACCGGACTAGCGGGGGGGCCGAGCACAGATACGCAGTATTTT. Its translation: CASSTGLAGGPSTDTQYF. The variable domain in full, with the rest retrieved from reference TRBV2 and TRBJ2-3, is EPEVTQTPSHQVTQMGQEVILRCVPISNHLYFYWYRQILGQKVEFLVSFYNNEISEKSEIFDDQFSVERPDGSNFTLKIRSTKLEDSAMYFCASSTGLAGGPSTDTQYFGPGTRLTVL.

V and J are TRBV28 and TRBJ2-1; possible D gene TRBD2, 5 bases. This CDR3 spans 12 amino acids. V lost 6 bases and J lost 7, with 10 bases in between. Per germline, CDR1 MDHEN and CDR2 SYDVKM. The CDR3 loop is CASRLRGNEQFF. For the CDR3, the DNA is TGTGCCAGCAGATTGAGAGGGAATGAGCAGTTCTTC.

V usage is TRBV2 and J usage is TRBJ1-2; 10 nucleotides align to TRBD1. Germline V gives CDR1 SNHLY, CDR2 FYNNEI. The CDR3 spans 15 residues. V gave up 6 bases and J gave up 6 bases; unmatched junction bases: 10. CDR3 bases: TGTGCCAGCAGAGGAAACCGGGACAGGGGCCATGGCTACACCTTC. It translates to CASRGNRDRGHGYTF. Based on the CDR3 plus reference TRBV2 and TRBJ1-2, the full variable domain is EPEVTQTPSHQVTQMGQEVILRCVPISNHLYFYWYRQILGQKVEFLVSFYNNEISEKSEIFDDQFSVERPDGSNFTLKIRSTKLEDSAMYFCASRGNRDRGHGYTFGSGTRLTVV.

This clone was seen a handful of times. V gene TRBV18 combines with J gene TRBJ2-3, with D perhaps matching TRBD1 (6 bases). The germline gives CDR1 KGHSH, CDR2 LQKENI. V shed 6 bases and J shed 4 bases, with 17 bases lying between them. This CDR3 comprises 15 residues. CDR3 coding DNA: TGTGCCAGCTCTCTTACAGGGTACGGGTCAGATACGCAGTATTTT. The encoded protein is CASSLTGYGSDTQYF.

The CDR3 region has the DNA TGTGCCAGCAGGTCCAGGGGTAATTCACCCCTCCACTTT. Its protein is CASRSRGNSPLHF. The V and J genes are TRBV6-5 and TRBJ1-6; a weak D match, TRBD1 (6 bases). The germline V and J ends were trimmed by 6 bases and 6 bases, with 9 bases remaining between them. The CDR3 sequence is 13 residues long. Per germline, CDR1 MNHEY and CDR2 SVGAGI.

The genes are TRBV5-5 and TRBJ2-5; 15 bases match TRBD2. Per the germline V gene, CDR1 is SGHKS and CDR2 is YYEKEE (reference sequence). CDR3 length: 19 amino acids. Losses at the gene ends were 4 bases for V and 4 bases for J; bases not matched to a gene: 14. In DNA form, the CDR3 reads TGTGCCAGCAGCCTGGCTCGGACTAGCGGGGGGGCCGATCGAGAGACCCAGTACTTC. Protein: CASSLARTSGGADRETQYF.